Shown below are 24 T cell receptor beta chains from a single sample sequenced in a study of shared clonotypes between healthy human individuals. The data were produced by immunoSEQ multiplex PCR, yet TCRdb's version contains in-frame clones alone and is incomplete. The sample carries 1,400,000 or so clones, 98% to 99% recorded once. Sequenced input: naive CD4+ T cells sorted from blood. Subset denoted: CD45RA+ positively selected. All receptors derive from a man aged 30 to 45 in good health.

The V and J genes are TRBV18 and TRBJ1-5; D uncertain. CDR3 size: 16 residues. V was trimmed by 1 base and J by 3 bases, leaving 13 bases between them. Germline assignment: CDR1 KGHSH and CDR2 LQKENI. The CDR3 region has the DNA TGTGCCAGCTCACCACAGAGTGTCCTTAACAATCAGCCCCAGCATTTT. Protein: CASSPQSVLNNQPQHF.

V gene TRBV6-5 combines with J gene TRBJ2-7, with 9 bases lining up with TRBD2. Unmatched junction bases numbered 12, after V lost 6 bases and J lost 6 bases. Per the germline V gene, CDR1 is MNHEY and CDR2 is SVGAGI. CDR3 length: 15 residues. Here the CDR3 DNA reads TGTGCCAGCAGGTTGGGACTAGCTCTCGGTGGCGAGCAGTACTTC. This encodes CASRLGLALGGEQYF.

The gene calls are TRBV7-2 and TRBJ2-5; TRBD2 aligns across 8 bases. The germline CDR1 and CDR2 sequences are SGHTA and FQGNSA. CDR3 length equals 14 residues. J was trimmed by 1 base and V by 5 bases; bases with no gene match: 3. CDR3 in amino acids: CASSPSGSQETQYF. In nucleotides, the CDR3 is TGTGCCAGCAGCCCAAGCGGGAGCCAAGAGACCCAGTACTTC.

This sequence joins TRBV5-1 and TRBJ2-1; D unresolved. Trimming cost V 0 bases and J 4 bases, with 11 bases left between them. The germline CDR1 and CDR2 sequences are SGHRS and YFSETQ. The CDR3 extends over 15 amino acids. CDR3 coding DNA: TGCGCCAGCAGCTTGGGGATTACCTATTACAATGAGCAGTTCTTC. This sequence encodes CASSLGITYYNEQFF. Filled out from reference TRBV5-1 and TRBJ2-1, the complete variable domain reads KAGVTQTPRYLIKTRGQQVTLSCSPISGHRSVSWYQQTPGQGLQFLFEYFSETQRNKGNFPGRFSGRQFSNSRSEMNVSTLELGDSALYLCASSLGITYYNEQFFGPGTRLTVL.

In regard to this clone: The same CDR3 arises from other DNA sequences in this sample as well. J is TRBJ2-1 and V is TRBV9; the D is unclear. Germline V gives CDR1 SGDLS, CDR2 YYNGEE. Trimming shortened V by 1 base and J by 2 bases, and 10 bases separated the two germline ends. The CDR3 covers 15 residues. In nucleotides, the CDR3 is TGTGCCAGCAGCGTATCCGGAACCCCCTACAATGAGCAGTTCTTC. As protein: CASSVSGTPYNEQFF. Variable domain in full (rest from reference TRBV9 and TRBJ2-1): DSGVTQTPKHLITATGQRVTLRCSPRSGDLSVYWYQQSLDQGLQFLIQYYNGEERAKGNILERFSAQQFPDLHSELNLSSLELGDSALYFCASSVSGTPYNEQFFGPGTRLTVL.

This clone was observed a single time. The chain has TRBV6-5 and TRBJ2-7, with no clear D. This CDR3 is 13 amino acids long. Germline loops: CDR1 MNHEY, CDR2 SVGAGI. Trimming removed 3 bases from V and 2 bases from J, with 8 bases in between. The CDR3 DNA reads TGTGCCAGCAGTTATCGACAACCCTACGAGCAGTACTTC. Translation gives CASSYRQPYEQYF.

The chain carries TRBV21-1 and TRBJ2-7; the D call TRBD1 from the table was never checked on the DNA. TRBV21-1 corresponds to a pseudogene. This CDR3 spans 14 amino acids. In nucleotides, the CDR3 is TGTGCCAGCAGCCACAGACAGGGGAACTACGAGCAGTACTTC. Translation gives CASSHRQGNYEQYF.

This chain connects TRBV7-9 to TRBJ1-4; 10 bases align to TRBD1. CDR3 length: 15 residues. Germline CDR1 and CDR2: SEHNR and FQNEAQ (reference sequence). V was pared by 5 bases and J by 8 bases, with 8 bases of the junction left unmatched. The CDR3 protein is CASSRGGTGEEKLFF. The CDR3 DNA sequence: TGTGCCAGCAGCCGGGGCGGGACAGGGGAAGAAAAACTGTTTTTT.

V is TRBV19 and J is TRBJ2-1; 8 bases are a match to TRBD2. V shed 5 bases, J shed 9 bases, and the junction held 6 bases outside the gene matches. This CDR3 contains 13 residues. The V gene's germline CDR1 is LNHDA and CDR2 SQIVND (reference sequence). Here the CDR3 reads CASSLGAGGEQFF. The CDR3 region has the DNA TGTGCCAGTAGTTTAGGTGCGGGAGGTGAGCAGTTCTTC. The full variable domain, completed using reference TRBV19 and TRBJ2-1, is DGGITQSPKYLFRKEGQNVTLSCEQNLNHDAMYWYRQDPGQGLRLIYYSQIVNDFQKGDIAEGYSVSREKKESFPLTVTSAQKNPTAFYLCASSLGAGGEQFFGPGTRLTVL.

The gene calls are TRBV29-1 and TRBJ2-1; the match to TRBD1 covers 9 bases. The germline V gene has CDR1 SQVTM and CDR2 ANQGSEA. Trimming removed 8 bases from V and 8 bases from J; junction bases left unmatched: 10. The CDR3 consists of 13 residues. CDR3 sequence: CSQRRGQGDEQFF. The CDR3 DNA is TGCAGCCAACGCAGGGGACAGGGCGATGAGCAGTTCTTC.

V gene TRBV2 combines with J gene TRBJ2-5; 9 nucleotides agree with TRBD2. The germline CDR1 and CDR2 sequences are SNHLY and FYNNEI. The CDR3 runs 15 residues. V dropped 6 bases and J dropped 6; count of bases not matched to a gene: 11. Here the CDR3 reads CASRGGKTSGKTQYF. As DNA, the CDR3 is TGTGCCAGCAGGGGGGGTAAGACTAGCGGAAAGACCCAGTACTTC. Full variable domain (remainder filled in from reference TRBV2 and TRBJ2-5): EPEVTQTPSHQVTQMGQEVILRCVPISNHLYFYWYRQILGQKVEFLVSFYNNEISEKSEIFDDQFSVERPDGSNFTLKIRSTKLEDSAMYFCASRGGKTSGKTQYFGPGTRLLVL.

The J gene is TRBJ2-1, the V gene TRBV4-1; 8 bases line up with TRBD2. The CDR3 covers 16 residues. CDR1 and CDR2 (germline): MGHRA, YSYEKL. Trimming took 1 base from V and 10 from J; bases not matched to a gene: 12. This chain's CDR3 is CASSQGPAGASREQFF. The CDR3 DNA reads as TGCGCCAGCAGCCAAGGCCCAGCGGGGGCCTCAAGGGAGCAGTTCTTC.

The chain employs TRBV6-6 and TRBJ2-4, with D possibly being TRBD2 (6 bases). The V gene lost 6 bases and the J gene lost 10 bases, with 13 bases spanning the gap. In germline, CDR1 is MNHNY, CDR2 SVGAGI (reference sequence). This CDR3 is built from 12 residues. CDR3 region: CASSPEGLIQYF. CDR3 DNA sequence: TGTGCCAGCAGCCCGGAGGGGCTAATTCAGTACTTC.

CDR3 sequence (DNA): TGTGCCAGTAGTCTCACAAGGAATCAGCCCCAGCATTTT. As protein: CASSLTRNQPQHF. V usage is TRBV19 and J usage is TRBJ1-5, with D uncertain. The length of the CDR3 is 13 residues. The germline V gene has CDR1 LNHDA and CDR2 SQIVND (reference sequence). The germline V and J ends were trimmed by 5 bases and 4 bases, with 9 bases remaining between them.

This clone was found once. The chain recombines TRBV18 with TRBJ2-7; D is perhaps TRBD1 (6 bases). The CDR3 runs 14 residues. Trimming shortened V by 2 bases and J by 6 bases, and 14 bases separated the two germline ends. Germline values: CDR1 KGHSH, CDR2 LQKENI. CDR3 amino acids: CASSPSGTQIEQYF. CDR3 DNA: TGTGCCAGCTCACCATCCGGGACACAGATCGAGCAGTACTTC.

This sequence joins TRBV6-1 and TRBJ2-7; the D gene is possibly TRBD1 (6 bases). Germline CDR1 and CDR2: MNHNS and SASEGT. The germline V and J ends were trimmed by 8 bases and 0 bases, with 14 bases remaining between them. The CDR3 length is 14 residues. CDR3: CASQPGHSSYEQYF. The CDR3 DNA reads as TGTGCCAGCCAACCGGGACACAGCTCCTACGAGCAGTACTTC.

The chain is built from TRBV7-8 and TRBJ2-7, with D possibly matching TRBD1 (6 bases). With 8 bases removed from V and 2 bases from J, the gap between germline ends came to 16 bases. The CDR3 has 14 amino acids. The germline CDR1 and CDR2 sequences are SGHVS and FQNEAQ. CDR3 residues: CASARGDTAYEQYF. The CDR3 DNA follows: TGTGCCAGCGCTAGAGGGGACACCGCCTACGAGCAGTACTTC.

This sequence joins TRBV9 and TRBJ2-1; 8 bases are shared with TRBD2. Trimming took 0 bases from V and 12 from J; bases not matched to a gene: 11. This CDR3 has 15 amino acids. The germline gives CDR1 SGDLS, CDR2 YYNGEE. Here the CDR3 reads CASSVEASGSVGQFF. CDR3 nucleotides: TGTGCCAGCAGCGTAGAAGCTAGCGGGTCCGTGGGGCAGTTCTTC.

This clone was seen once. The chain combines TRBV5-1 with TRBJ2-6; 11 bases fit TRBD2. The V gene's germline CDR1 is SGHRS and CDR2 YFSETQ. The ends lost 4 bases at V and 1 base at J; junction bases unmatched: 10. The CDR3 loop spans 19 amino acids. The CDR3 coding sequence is TGCGCCAGCAGCCTTAGCGGGAGGGCCGGTTTGTCTGGGGCCAACGTCCTGACTTTC. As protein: CASSLSGRAGLSGANVLTF. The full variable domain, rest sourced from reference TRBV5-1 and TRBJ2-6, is KAGVTQTPRYLIKTRGQQVTLSCSPISGHRSVSWYQQTPGQGLQFLFEYFSETQRNKGNFPGRFSGRQFSNSRSEMNVSTLELGDSALYLCASSLSGRAGLSGANVLTFGAGSRLTVL.

CDR3 bases: TGTGCCAGCAGTTACCGAGACAGGGATACCGGGGAGCTGTTTTTT. The encoded protein is CASSYRDRDTGELFF. The chain links TRBV6-5 to TRBJ2-2; 7 bases are a match to TRBD1. The CDR3 spans 15 residues. V trimming: 2 bases; J trimming: 5 bases; junction bases outside the gene matches: 5. Germline V lookup: CDR1 MNHEY, CDR2 SVGAGI.

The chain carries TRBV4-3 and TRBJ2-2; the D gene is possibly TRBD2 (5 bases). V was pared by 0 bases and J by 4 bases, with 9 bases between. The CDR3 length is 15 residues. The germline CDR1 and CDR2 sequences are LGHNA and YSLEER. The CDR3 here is CASSQDKRSTGELFF. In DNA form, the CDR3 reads TGCGCCAGCAGCCAAGATAAGCGGAGCACCGGGGAGCTGTTTTTT.

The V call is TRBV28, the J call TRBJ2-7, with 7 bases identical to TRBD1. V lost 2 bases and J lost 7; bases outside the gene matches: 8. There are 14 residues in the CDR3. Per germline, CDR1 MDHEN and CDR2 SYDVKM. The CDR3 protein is CASSLGDSLGEQYF. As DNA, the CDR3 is TGTGCCAGCAGTTTAGGGGACAGCCTGGGGGAGCAGTACTTC.

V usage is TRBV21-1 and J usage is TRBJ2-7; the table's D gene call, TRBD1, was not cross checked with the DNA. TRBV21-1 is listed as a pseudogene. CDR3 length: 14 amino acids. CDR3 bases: TGTGCCAGCTACAGGGACAGGGTTCGCTACGAGCAGTACTTC. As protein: CASYRDRVRYEQYF.

The DNA of the CDR3 is TGTGCCAGCAGCCGGCCAGTGGGGGCAACTTTCTTT. Residues: CASSRPVGATFF. The chain carries TRBV11-1 and TRBJ1-1; tentatively, D is TRBD1 (6 bases). V lost 5 bases and J 12 bases, leaving 16 bases between the germline ends. The CDR3 runs to 12 residues. Germline values: CDR1 SGHAT, CDR2 FQDESV (reference sequence).